This T cell receptor (beta chain) was identified in a study of control samples from healthy donors and cancer patients. V lost 5 bases, J lost 7 bases, and 11 bases lay in between. Germline V CDR1 and CDR2: MDHEN, SYDVKM. The CDR3 is 13 amino acids. Here immunoSEQ multiplex PCR was the method, and the copy in TCRdb shows in-frame clones only, minus some. The sample has approximately 160,000 clones; about 93% are singletons. The source of this sequence is a woman between 25 and 40 years old in good health. The specimen sequenced was blood. The chain carries TRBV28 and TRBJ2-2; D is undetermined. DNA for the CDR3: TGTGCCAGCAGTCAGCAGCTAGGCGGGGAGCTGTTTTTT. Translation gives CASSQQLGGELFF.